The clone carrying this TCR beta chain was recorded many times. This sample stems from a study of human T cells and chemical hapten exposure. Study-level background: While the approximately 23-week study was under way, patients received diphenylcyclopropenone on the scalp every week.

CDR1 is LGHDT, CDR2 YNNKEL, per germline (reference sequence). This CDR3 has 14 residues. V lost 4 bases and J lost 5; bases outside the gene matches: 1. TCRdb re-analysed the RACE reads in MiXCR, keeping a single row per CDR3 protein. In the table there are about 120,000 distinct CDR3 sequences, 9% to 14% of which are singletons. Specified time point: patch test 1, 2 weeks after DPC sensitization. Treatment in this sample: therapeutic diphenylcyclopropenone sensitization with weekly scalp DPC. The gene calls are TRBV3-1 and TRBJ1-6; 8 bases line up with TRBD1. This sequence was found in a woman aged 50 to 60 with alopecia areata. Some clones in this sample may be carry-over from other donors' samples. Here the sequenced sample was whole blood, taken in connection with sensitization to the hapten diphenylcyclopropenone (DPC). In DNA, the CDR3 is TGTGCCAGCAGCCGGACAGGGAATAATTCACCCCTCCACTTT. It is translated as CASSRTGNNSPLHF.